The 9 T cell receptor beta chains below all came from one sample that was sequenced in a study of cytomegalovirus exposure and HLA in healthy donors. 60 Vbeta and 13 Jbeta primers were used in PCR. Libraries were prepared by immunoSEQ multiplex PCR; TCRdb keeps only in-frame clonotypes and omits some of them. The profile shows just over 200,000 clones, roughly 68% of them singletons. Sequencing was performed on PBMCs. These receptors were taken from a man between 40 and 49 years old in good health and CMV-seropositive.

The chain links TRBV2 to TRBJ1-2; TRBD1 is a possible D gene (6 bases). This CDR3 comprises 14 residues. CDR1 and CDR2 from the germline V gene are SNHLY and FYNNEI. V dropped 4 bases and J dropped 7 bases, with 16 bases sitting between them. The CDR3 coding sequence is TGTGCCAGCAGTGGGGGGACACCTCTATTTGGCTACACCTTC. Protein sequence: CASSGGTPLFGYTF. The full variable domain, rest sourced from reference TRBV2 and TRBJ1-2, is EPEVTQTPSHQVTQMGQEVILRCVPISNHLYFYWYRQILGQKVEFLVSFYNNEISEKSEIFDDQFSVERPDGSNFTLKIRSTKLEDSAMYFCASSGGTPLFGYTFGSGTRLTVV.

This clone was seen just once. The V gene is TRBV10-3, the J gene TRBJ2-7; D is perhaps TRBD1 (6 bases). With 3 bases removed from V and 6 bases from J, the gap between germline ends came to 12 bases. The CDR3 runs 13 residues. Germline CDR1 reads ENHRY; CDR2 reads SYGVKD. CDR3 coding DNA: TGTGCCATCAGTGAAATAACAGGGCCCGAGCAGTACTTC. It encodes CAISEITGPEQYF.

The J gene is TRBJ1-2, the V gene TRBV27; 7 bases fit TRBD1. CDR1 is MNHEY, CDR2 SMNVEV, per germline (reference sequence). J lost 2 bases, V lost 8 bases, and 5 bases had no gene match. This CDR3 comprises 13 residues. The DNA for the CDR3 is TGTGCCAGCCGACAGGGTTGGAACTATGGCTACACCTTC. Protein product: CASRQGWNYGYTF.

The rearrangement links TRBV5-1 to TRBJ1-1; D gene ambiguous. This CDR3 is built from 14 residues. Trimming removed 0 bases at V and 4 bases at J, with 10 bases between. The germline V gene has CDR1 SGHRS and CDR2 YFSETQ. CDR3 sequence: CASSLGGITTEAFF. CDR3 sequence (DNA): TGCGCCAGCAGCTTGGGAGGGATTACCACTGAAGCTTTCTTT.

The chain couples TRBV5-4 to TRBJ2-7; 8 nucleotides agree with TRBD1. Germline loops: CDR1 SGHNT, CDR2 YYREEE (reference sequence). V gave up 4 bases and J gave up 3 bases; unmatched junction bases: 6. The CDR3 loop spans 14 amino acids. The CDR3 region is CASSPQGAVYEQYF. The CDR3 coding sequence is TGTGCCAGCAGCCCGCAGGGGGCTGTCTACGAGCAGTACTTC.

This clone has a handful of counts. CDR3 region: CSAGTGPQHF. CDR3 nucleotides: TGCAGTGCTGGGACAGGGCCCCAGCATTTT. This chain links TRBV20-1 with TRBJ1-5; 8 bases are shared with TRBD1. The CDR3 has 10 amino acids. CDR1 and CDR2 (germline): DFQATT, SNEGSKA (reference sequence). Losses at the gene ends were 5 bases for V and 9 bases for J; bases not matched to a gene: 0.

The CDR3 coding sequence is TGCGCCAGCAGCTCAGGACCCGGCGGGACGAACACTGAAGCTTTCTTT. As protein: CASSSGPGGTNTEAFF. The rearrangement uses TRBV5-1 and TRBJ1-1; possibly TRBD1 for D (5 bases). Between the trimmed V and J ends, which lost 3 bases and 1 base, there was a span of 16 bases. CDR3 size: 16 residues. CDR1 and CDR2 (germline): SGHRS, YFSETQ.

As concerns this clone: The germline gene is not matched at one end of the junction; a read error may be the cause. The sample carries other DNA sequences with the same CDR3. The chain employs TRBV7-6 and TRBJ2-3; TRBD2 aligns across 8 bases. The CDR3 loop spans 17 amino acids. CDR1 and CDR2 from the germline V gene are SGHVS and FNYEAQ. CDR3 in amino acids: CASSLARAGASTDTQYF. CDR3 DNA sequence: TGTGCCAGCAGCTTAGCGCGAGCGGGGGCTAGCACGGATACGCAGTATTTT.

The sample holds a few counts of this clone. The chain carries TRBV18 and TRBJ2-7; TRBD1 might be the D (6 bases). The CDR3 extends over 13 amino acids. Germline values: CDR1 KGHSH, CDR2 LQKENI. Trimming removed 3 bases from V and 2 bases from J, with 8 bases in between. CDR3 coding DNA: TGTGCCAGCTCACCCGGACAGACCTACGAGCAGTACTTC. This sequence encodes CASSPGQTYEQYF. The variable domain in full, with the rest retrieved from reference TRBV18 and TRBJ2-7, is NAGVMQNPRHLVRRRGQEARLRCSPMKGHSHVYWYRQLPEEGLKFMVYLQKENIIDESGMPKERFSAEFPKEGPSILRIQQVVRGDSAAYFCASSPGQTYEQYFGPGTRLTVT.